These 12 T cell receptor beta chains originate from one sample sequenced in a study of cytomegalovirus exposure and HLA in healthy donors. Primers included in the PCR were 60 Vbeta and 13 Jbeta primers. Some clones are missing from TCRdb's copy, which holds only in-frame ones; the method was immunoSEQ multiplex PCR. The sample has about 80,000 clones, around three quarters seen once. The sample consisted of PBMCs. The receptors come from a man under 40 in good health and CMV-seronegative.

The chain has TRBV30 and TRBJ1-6; D gene ambiguous. The CDR3 totals 12 residues. Germline V gene sequence: CDR1 GTSNPN, CDR2 SVGIG (reference sequence). Trimming pared 0 bases from V and 8 bases from J, leaving 5 bases between. The DNA of the CDR3 is TGTGCCTGGAGTGTACTCGATTCACCCCTCCACTTT. It encodes CAWSVLDSPLHF.

The DNA of the CDR3 is TGCGCCAGCAGCTTGGCAGGAATCTATGGCTACACCTTC. This codes for CASSLAGIYGYTF. This sequence joins TRBV5-1 and TRBJ1-2; no firm D call. CDR3 length: 13 amino acids. Between the trimmed V and J ends, which lost 0 bases and 4 bases, there was a span of 7 bases. Germline V lookup: CDR1 SGHRS, CDR2 YFSETQ.

The J gene is TRBJ1-3, the V gene TRBV6-1, with 7 bases that match TRBD1. Unmatched junction bases numbered 10, after V lost 4 bases and J lost 1 base. The CDR3 is 17 residues long. The germline V gene encodes CDR1 MNHNS and CDR2 SASEGT. The CDR3 protein is CASSAPPGQASGNTIYF. Here the CDR3 DNA reads TGTGCCAGCAGTGCCCCCCCCGGACAGGCTTCTGGAAACACCATATATTTT.

V is TRBV15 and J is TRBJ2-5; 8 bases line up with TRBD2. The CDR3 is made up of 14 amino acids. Germline V gene lookup returns CDR1 LNHNV and CDR2 YYDKDF (reference sequence). Trimming took 8 bases from V and 5 from J; bases not matched to a gene: 10. In nucleotides, the CDR3 is TGTGCCACCTCCCCCGGGGGGGAGTGGGAGACCCAGTACTTC. Its translation is CATSPGGEWETQYF.

The J gene is TRBJ2-5, the V gene TRBV29-1; a possible D gene is TRBD2 (6 bases). The end of the DNA fits TRBJ2-7 better, so the J call may be wrong. This CDR3 is built from 11 residues. The germline V gene encodes CDR1 SQVTM and CDR2 ANQGSEA. The CDR3: CSARGSYEQYF. CDR3 nucleotide sequence: TGCAGCGCGCGGGGCTCCTACGAGCAGTACTTC.

The rearrangement uses TRBV29-1 and TRBJ1-4, with a possible D match to TRBD1 (6 bases). V lost 7 bases to trimming and J lost 0 bases, with 24 bases between them. Looked up from germline, CDR1 is SQVTM and CDR2 is ANQGSEA. This CDR3 is built from 18 residues. The DNA for the CDR3 is TGCAGCGCTAGGGCTTCTGGACAGCTTTATACAACTAATGAAAAACTGTTTTTT. This sequence encodes CSARASGQLYTTNEKLFF. Supplemented by reference TRBV29-1 and TRBJ1-4, the full variable domain reads SAVISQKPSRDICQRGTSLTIQCQVDSQVTMMFWYRQQPGQSLTLIATANQGSEATYESGFVIDKFPISRPNLTFSTLTVSNMSPEDSSIYLCSARASGQLYTTNEKLFFGSGTQLSVL.

This rearrangement joins TRBV5-1 to TRBJ1-1; 7 bases fit TRBD1. The CDR3 sequence is 15 residues long. With 2 bases clipped from V and 5 bases from J, the junction kept 9 bases outside the gene matches. The germline V gene has CDR1 SGHRS and CDR2 YFSETQ. CDR3 sequence: CASSFEGAPRTEAFF. The DNA for the CDR3 is TGCGCCAGCAGCTTTGAGGGGGCCCCCAGGACTGAAGCTTTCTTT.

The chain combines TRBV21-1 with TRBJ1-3; the table's TRBD1 call for D was not verified on the DNA. TRBV21-1 corresponds to a pseudogene. This CDR3 region has 15 residues. This chain's CDR3 is CASSSGDRGRNTIYF. The CDR3 region has the DNA TGTGCCAGCAGCTCTGGGGACAGGGGTAGAAACACCATATATTTT.

The CDR3 loop is CASSSRRISNQPQHF. Written as DNA, the CDR3 is TGTGCCAGCAGTTCAAGGAGGATTAGCAATCAGCCCCAGCATTTT. This rearrangement joins TRBV5-8 to TRBJ1-5, with D unresolved. The CDR3 totals 15 residues. With 5 bases removed from V and 0 bases from J, the gap between germline ends came to 12 bases. Germline V gene sequence: CDR1 SGHTS, CDR2 YDEGEE.

The chain is built from TRBV30 and TRBJ2-7; 8 bases are shared with TRBD1. The CDR3 has 13 residues. J gave up 2 bases and V 5 bases, and 5 bases lay outside the gene matches. Germline V gene sequence: CDR1 GTSNPN, CDR2 SVGIG (reference sequence). As DNA, the CDR3 is TGTGCCTGGCGGACAGGGAATCCCTACGAGCAGTACTTC. Amino acids: CAWRTGNPYEQYF.

V is TRBV15 and J is TRBJ1-1; D is possibly TRBD1 (6 bases). Trimming took 4 bases from V and 1 from J, leaving 13 bases between them. This CDR3 comprises 15 residues. Germline-derived CDR1 and CDR2 are LNHNV and YYDKDF (reference sequence). This chain's CDR3 is CATSNRVVENTEAFF. CDR3 coding DNA: TGTGCCACCAGCAACAGGGTGGTTGAGAACACTGAAGCTTTCTTT.

This rearrangement joins TRBV25-1 to TRBJ2-7; 10 bases are a match to TRBD2. The V gene's germline CDR1 is MGHDK and CDR2 SYGVNS. The CDR3 has 16 amino acids. V trimming: 6 bases; J trimming: 1 base; junction bases outside the gene matches: 9. The CDR3 region has the DNA TGTGCCAGCAGAGCTACCAAGCGGGAGGGTTCCTACGAGCAGTACTTC. The encoded protein is CASRATKREGSYEQYF.